The 6 T cell receptor beta chains reported below all come from one sample, sequenced in a study of cytomegalovirus exposure and HLA in healthy donors (dated 2017 in TCRdb). Library preparation employed the immunoSEQ multiplex PCR assay. The multiplex PCR relied on a mix of 60 forward primers for TCR Vbeta segments and 13 reverse primers for TCR Jbeta segments. Entries here come from immuneACCESS through TCRdb and include only in-frame sequences with V and J called. Some clones fail to appear in such tables; in the studies checked, an unresolved V gene covers under half of the shortfall, and the cause of the remainder is unknown. The sample table contains about 120,000 clones; only one count was recorded for around 78% of them. The ten largest clones capture 20% of the sample. Sample: PBMCs. Every receptor here comes from a man between 18 and 35 years old in good health and CMV-seropositive.

V and J are TRBV28 and TRBJ2-2; 10 positions match TRBD2. The CDR3 has 15 amino acids. After removal of 3 bases from V and 7 bases from J, the junction contained 5 bases not matched to a gene. Germline loops: CDR1 MDHEN, CDR2 SYDVKM. The CDR3 nucleotides read TGTGCCAGCAGTTTGAGCGGGGGGGCCGACGGGGAGCTGTTTTTT. Amino acid sequence: CASSLSGGADGELFF.

Only a few counts were recorded for this clone. The chain employs TRBV7-9 and TRBJ1-3, with a weak D call TRBD1 (6 bases). CDR3 size: 15 residues. Between the trimmed V and J ends, which lost 5 bases and 1 base, there was a span of 12 bases. Looked up from germline, CDR1 is SEHNR and CDR2 is FQNEAQ (reference sequence). CDR3 protein: CASSPRQDSGNTIYF. For the CDR3, the DNA is TGTGCCAGCAGCCCGAGACAGGATTCTGGAAACACCATATATTTT.

The V gene is TRBV7-9, the J gene TRBJ2-1; D gene unclear. The germline V gene encodes CDR1 SEHNR and CDR2 FQNEAQ (reference sequence). The CDR3 is 11 residues long. Trimming pared 3 bases from V and 7 bases from J, leaving 4 bases between. The DNA of the CDR3 is TGTGCCAGCAGCTTCATGAATGAGCAGTTCTTC. This encodes CASSFMNEQFF.

V gene TRBV14 combines with J gene TRBJ2-7, with D uncertain. The CDR3 length is 12 residues. Looked up from germline, CDR1 is SGHDN and CDR2 is FVKESK. The V gene lost 2 bases and the J gene lost 1 base, with 3 bases spanning the gap. The CDR3 sequence is CASSQHSYEQYF. CDR3 DNA sequence: TGTGCCAGCAGCCAACATTCCTACGAGCAGTACTTC.

This chain links TRBV10-2 with TRBJ2-1, with 10 bases lining up with TRBD2. Germline assignment: CDR1 WSHSY and CDR2 SAAADI. V lost 7 bases, J lost 3 bases, and 3 bases stayed unmatched. This CDR3 comprises 14 residues. In nucleotides, the CDR3 is TGCGCCAGCACGGAGCGGGGGGGCTACAATGAGCAGTTCTTC. Amino acids: CASTERGGYNEQFF.

This sequence joins TRBV15 and TRBJ2-3, with TRBD2 matching 10 bases. Germline trimming cut 2 bases from V and 2 bases from J; bases unmatched to any gene: 4. The CDR3 sequence is 16 residues long. CDR1 is LNHNV and CDR2 is YYDKDF in the germline V gene (reference sequence). In nucleotides, the CDR3 is TGTGCCACCAGCAGAAGACTAGCGGGCCCCACAGATACGCAGTATTTT. It is translated as CATSRRLAGPTDTQYF. Variable domain in full (rest from reference TRBV15 and TRBJ2-3): DAMVIQNPRYQVTQFGKPVTLSCSQTLNHNVMYWYQQKSSQAPKLLFHYYDKDFNNEADTPDNFQSRRPNTSFCFLDIRSPGLGDTAMYLCATSRRLAGPTDTQYFGPGTRLTVL.